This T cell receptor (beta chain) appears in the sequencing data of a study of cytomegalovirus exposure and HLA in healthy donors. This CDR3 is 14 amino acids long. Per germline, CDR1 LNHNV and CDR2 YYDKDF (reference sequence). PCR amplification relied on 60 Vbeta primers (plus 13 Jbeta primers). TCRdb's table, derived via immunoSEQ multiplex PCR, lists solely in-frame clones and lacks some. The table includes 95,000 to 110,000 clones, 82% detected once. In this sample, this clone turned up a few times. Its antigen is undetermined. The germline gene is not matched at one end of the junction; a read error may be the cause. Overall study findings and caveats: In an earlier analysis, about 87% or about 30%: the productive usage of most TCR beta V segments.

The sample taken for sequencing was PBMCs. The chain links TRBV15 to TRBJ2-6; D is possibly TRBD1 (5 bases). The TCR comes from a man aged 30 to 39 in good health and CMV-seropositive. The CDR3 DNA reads TGTGCCACCAGCAGCCGCTCTGGGGCCAACGGCCTGACTTTC. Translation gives CATSSRSGANGLTF.